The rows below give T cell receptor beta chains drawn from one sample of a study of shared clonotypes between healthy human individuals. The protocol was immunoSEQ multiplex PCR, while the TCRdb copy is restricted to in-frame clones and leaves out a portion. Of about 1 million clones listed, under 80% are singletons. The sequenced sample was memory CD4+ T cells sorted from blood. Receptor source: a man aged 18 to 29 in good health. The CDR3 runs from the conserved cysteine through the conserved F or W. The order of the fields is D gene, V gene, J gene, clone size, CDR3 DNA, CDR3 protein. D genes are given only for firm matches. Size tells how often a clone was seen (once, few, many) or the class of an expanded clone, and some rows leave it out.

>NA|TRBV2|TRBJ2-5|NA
TGTGCCAGCAGAGCGCAAGAGACCCAGTACTTC
CASRAQETQYF
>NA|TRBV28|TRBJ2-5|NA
TGTGCCAGCAGTTTGCAGGGGTTCCAAGAGACCCAGTACTTC
CASSLQGFQETQYF
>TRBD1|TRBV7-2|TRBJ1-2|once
TGTGCCAGCAGCTTAGCGGGACAGGGAACGGGCTATGGCTACACCTTC
CASSLAGQGTGYGYTF
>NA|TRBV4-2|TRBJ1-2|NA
TGTGCCAGCAGCCAAGATCCCGGAGGAGCTAACTATGGCTACACCTTC
CASSQDPGGANYGYTF
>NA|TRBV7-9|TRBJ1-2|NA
TGTGCCAGCAGCTTAGTACCCGGGGCGAGCCATGGCTACACCTTC
CASSLVPGASHGYTF
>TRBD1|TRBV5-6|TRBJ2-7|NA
TGTGCCAGCAGCTTTCAGGGGGCCTACGAGCAGTACTTC
CASSFQGAYEQYF
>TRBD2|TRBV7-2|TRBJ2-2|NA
TGTGCCAGCAGCTTCGCCGGGAGGGCAGTCGGGGAGCTGTTTTTT
CASSFAGRAVGELFF
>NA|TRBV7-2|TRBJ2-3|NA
TGTGCCAGCAGCTTAGGGGTCTGGGCAGATACGCAGTATTTT
CASSLGVWADTQYF
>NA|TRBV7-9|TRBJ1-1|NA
TGTGCCAGCAGCTCGACCGATGGCACTGAAGCTTTCTTT
CASSSTDGTEAFF
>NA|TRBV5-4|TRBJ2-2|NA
TGTGCCAGCAGCCGAGGTTTGCGGGGCGACACCGGGGAGCTGTTTTTT
CASSRGLRGDTGELFF
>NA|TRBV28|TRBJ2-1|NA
TGTGCCAGCAGTTTTGATCGGGGCTCCTACAATGAGCAGTTCTTC
CASSFDRGSYNEQFF
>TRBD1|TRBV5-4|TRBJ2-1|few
TGTGCCAGCAGCTCCCCCTTTGGACAGGGGGCGAATGAGCAGTTCTTC
CASSSPFGQGANEQFF
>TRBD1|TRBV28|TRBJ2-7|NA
TGTGCCAGCAGGAAAGACAGGGGGCTCGGGGAGCAGTACTTC
CASRKDRGLGEQYF
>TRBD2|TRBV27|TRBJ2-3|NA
TGTGCCAGCAGCCCTCGAGCGGGAGACTCGGGCCGTACGCAGTATTTT
CASSPRAGDSGRTQYF
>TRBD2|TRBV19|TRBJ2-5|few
TGTGCCAGTCGGGCGGGGGGCAAACAAGAGACCCAGTACTTC
CASRAGGKQETQYF
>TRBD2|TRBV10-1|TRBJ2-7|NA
TGCGCCAGCAGTGCGGGACTAGCGGGGTTCTACGAGCAGTACTTC
CASSAGLAGFYEQYF
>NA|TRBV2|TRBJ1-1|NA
TGTGCCAGCAGTGAAGCGGGGTACGAAGCTTTCTTT
CASSEAGYEAFF
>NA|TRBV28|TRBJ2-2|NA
TGTGCCGGGGGACTTGCGAACACCGGGGAGCTGTTTTTT
CAGGLANTGELFF
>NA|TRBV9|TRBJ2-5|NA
TGTGCCAGCAGCGTAGATCCCGTCCAAGAGACCCAGTACTTC
CASSVDPVQETQYF
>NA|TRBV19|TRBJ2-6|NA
TGTGCCAGTAGTATAGACGGGCCTGGGGCCAACGTCCTGACTTTC
CASSIDGPGANVLTF
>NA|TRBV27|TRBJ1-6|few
TGTGCCAGCAGTTTAGAGTCAGCTCTCGTGAATTCACCCCTCCACTTT
CASSLESALVNSPLHF
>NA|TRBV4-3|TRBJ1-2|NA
TGCGCCAGCAGCCAAGAACTCGCCCCCTATGGCTACACCTTC
CASSQELAPYGYTF
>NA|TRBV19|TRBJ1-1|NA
TGTGCCAGTAGGTTGTCGGGGCGCCCCATGAACACTGAAGCTTTCTTT
CASRLSGRPMNTEAFF
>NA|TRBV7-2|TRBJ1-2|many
TGTGCCAGCAGCTTAGATGCAGGGGCATACACCTTC
CASSLDAGAYTF
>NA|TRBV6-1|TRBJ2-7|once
TGTGCCAGCAGTGAAGAAGGGGCGGGGTACTTC
CASSEEGAGYF
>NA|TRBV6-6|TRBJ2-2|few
TGTGCCAGCAAGGGGGGAGATCAGTACACCGGGGAGCTGTTTTTT
CASKGGDQYTGELFF
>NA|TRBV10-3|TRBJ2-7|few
TGTGCCATCAGTGACAACACAAGACACTACGAGCAGTACTTC
CAISDNTRHYEQYF
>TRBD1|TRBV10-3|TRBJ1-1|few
TGTGCCATCAGCGCCGGGACAGGGGACGAAGCTTTCTTT
CAISAGTGDEAFF